Below, 5 T cell receptor beta chains from the same sample are listed, as sequenced in a study of blood T cells in healthy people across ages. Alongside a J-beta primer mix, a sample-barcoded 5' primer served in a second PCR lasting roughly 7 to 12 cycles. TCRdb reprocessed the 5' RACE reads with MiXCR, giving one entry per CDR3 protein. The sample contains about 640,000 distinct CDR3 sequences, around 38% of which appear only once. Material: blood. Receptors were obtained from an elderly man in good health.

The rearrangement links TRBV7-2 to TRBJ2-7; 10 bases are a match to TRBD1. Germline CDR1 reads SGHTA; CDR2 reads FQGNSA. The V segment lost 7 bases and the J segment 3 bases; nucleotides outside the gene matches: 9. The CDR3 loop spans 15 amino acids. CDR3 sequence: CASTISGTGVYEQYF. The DNA of the CDR3 is TGTGCCAGCACCATAAGTGGGACAGGGGTCTACGAGCAGTACTTC.

The chain couples TRBV3-1 to TRBJ2-4; perhaps TRBD1 as D (5 bases). CDR1 is LGHDT, CDR2 YNNKEL, per germline (reference sequence). The CDR3 sequence is 15 residues long. The V end was cut by 0 bases, the J end by 7 bases, with 13 bases between. The chain's CDR3 is CASSQEPGRYNIQYF. CDR3 nucleotide sequence: TGTGCCAGCAGCCAAGAACCAGGGCGGTATAACATTCAGTACTTC.

The V call is TRBV7-2, the J call TRBJ2-1; 16 nucleotides match TRBD2. Trimming removed 4 bases from V and 4 bases from J; junction bases left unmatched: 10. Germline CDR1 and CDR2: SGHTA and FQGNSA. The CDR3 spans 19 residues. Here the CDR3 DNA reads TGTGCCAGCAGCTCCCCGGGACTAGCGGGGGGGGAAAATTACAATGAGCAGTTCTTC. It translates to CASSSPGLAGGENYNEQFF.

V gene TRBV6-2 or TRBV6-3 combines with J gene TRBJ1-1; D is unclear. V lost 7 bases and J lost 0, with 12 bases in between. CDR1 and CDR2 (germline): MNHEY, SVGEGT. The CDR3 loop spans 14 amino acids. The CDR3 nucleotides are TGTGCCAGCAACGCCAAGAGAGTGAACACTGAAGCTTTCTTT. This codes for CASNAKRVNTEAFF.

The chain links TRBV20-1 to TRBJ1-2, with D hard to call. Germline values: CDR1 DFQATT, CDR2 SNEGSKA (reference sequence). The CDR3 spans 12 residues. The V end lost 6 bases, the J end lost 4 bases, and 12 bases lay between the germline ends. The CDR3 DNA follows: TGCAGTGCGGACCTGGGTCCCTATGGCTACACCTTC. Amino acids: CSADLGPYGYTF.